The 11 T cell receptor beta chains below come from one sample, sequenced in a study of blood T cell repertoires in COVID-19. Assay: immunoSEQ multiplex PCR; the TCRdb copy retains only in-frame clones and omits some. The profile shows about 150,000 clones, roughly 89% of them singletons. Sequenced sample: peripheral blood. These receptors all stem from a human donor in a cohort sampled during active COVID-19.

This clone has a handful of counts. The rearrangement links TRBV24-1 to TRBJ2-5; maybe TRBD1 (5 bases). Germline-derived CDR1 and CDR2 are KGHDR and SFDVKD. V lost 9 bases, J lost 1 base, and 20 bases lay in between. There are 16 residues in the CDR3. CDR3 coding DNA: TGTGCCACCGGAGCCTTGGCAGGGCCCAGCCAAGAGACCCAGTACTTC. It encodes CATGALAGPSQETQYF.

The V and J genes are TRBV9 and TRBJ1-2; D gene unclear. Germline CDR1 reads SGDLS; CDR2 reads YYNGEE. The CDR3 contains 15 residues. The germline V and J ends were trimmed by 3 bases and 2 bases, with 14 bases remaining between them. The CDR3 DNA reads as TGTGCCAGCAGCGGAGGCCCCACGTCCAACTATGGCTACACCTTC. It is translated as CASSGGPTSNYGYTF.

CDR3 in DNA: TGTGCCAGCAGTGAAGCAGGGGGGGCTAACTATGGCTACACCTTC. Its protein is CASSEAGGANYGYTF. The J gene is TRBJ1-2, the V gene TRBV6-1, with a possible D match to TRBD1 (6 bases). The germline V gene has CDR1 MNHNS and CDR2 SASEGT. This CDR3 is built from 15 residues. Trimming removed 0 bases at V and 0 bases at J, with 8 bases between.

J is TRBJ1-1 and V is TRBV1. TRBV1 is reported as a pseudogene. The CDR3 has 16 amino acids. The CDR3 loop is CTSSQERAALHTEAFF. CDR3 nucleotide sequence: TGCACCAGCAGCCAAGAGAGGGCTGCGCTCCACACTGAAGCTTTCTTT.

The rearrangement joins TRBV2 to TRBJ2-7; D might be TRBD2 (6 bases). Looked up from germline, CDR1 is SNHLY and CDR2 is FYNNEI. This CDR3 comprises 12 residues. The V end lost 7 bases, the J end lost 4 bases, and 11 bases lay between the germline ends. The CDR3 is CASTIGGYEQYF. The CDR3 coding sequence is TGTGCCAGCACCATTGGGGGGTACGAGCAGTACTTC. Together with reference TRBV2 and TRBJ2-7, the CDR3 gives the full variable domain: EPEVTQTPSHQVTQMGQEVILRCVPISNHLYFYWYRQILGQKVEFLVSFYNNEISEKSEIFDDQFSVERPDGSNFTLKIRSTKLEDSAMYFCASTIGGYEQYFGPGTRLTVT.

In its sample, this clone was seen once. The rearrangement links TRBV2 to TRBJ1-2; D is unclear. CDR3 length equals 13 residues. CDR1 and CDR2 (germline): SNHLY, FYNNEI. V was trimmed by 4 bases and J by 0 bases, leaving 6 bases between them. CDR3 coding DNA: TGTGCCAGCAGTGCCCTTTCTAACTATGGCTACACCTTC. Amino acid sequence: CASSALSNYGYTF.

The table lists this clone with a count of one. The chain combines TRBV7-9 with TRBJ2-7; weak D call: TRBD2 (6 bases). The CDR3 extends over 15 amino acids. The germline CDR1 and CDR2 sequences are SEHNR and FQNEAQ (reference sequence). Trimming removed 4 bases at V and 6 bases at J, with 19 bases between. The CDR3 here is CASSSLGGLLIEQYF. Written as DNA, the CDR3 is TGTGCCAGCAGCTCCTTGGGGGGACTTTTAATCGAGCAGTACTTC.

This rearrangement joins TRBV9 to TRBJ2-7, with a tentative D call TRBD2 (6 bases). Germline lookup yields CDR1 SGDLS and CDR2 YYNGEE. Trimming removed 0 bases from V and 2 bases from J, with 15 bases in between. The CDR3 sequence is 16 residues long. CDR3 nucleotide sequence: TGTGCCAGCAGCGTAGATCCCGGGACTTCGCCCTACGAGCAGTACTTC. This sequence encodes CASSVDPGTSPYEQYF. Using reference TRBV9 and TRBJ2-7 for the parts outside the CDR3, the full variable domain is DSGVTQTPKHLITATGQRVTLRCSPRSGDLSVYWYQQSLDQGLQFLIQYYNGEERAKGNILERFSAQQFPDLHSELNLSSLELGDSALYFCASSVDPGTSPYEQYFGPGTRLTVT.

V gene TRBV11-2 combines with J gene TRBJ1-2, with D tentatively TRBD1 (5 bases). CDR1 is SGHAT, CDR2 FQNNGV, per germline. The CDR3 spans 14 residues. V lost 1 base to trimming and J lost 4 bases, with 10 bases between them. DNA for the CDR3: TGTGCCAGCAGCTTAGTGGAGGGGCCCTATGGCTACACCTTC. This sequence encodes CASSLVEGPYGYTF.

The chain recombines TRBV5-4 with TRBJ1-1; a weak D match, TRBD1 (6 bases). Germline V lookup: CDR1 SGHNT, CDR2 YYREEE (reference sequence). V was cut by 4 bases and J by 4 bases, with 17 bases left in between. The CDR3 runs 15 residues. CDR3 DNA sequence: TGTGCCAGCAGCCCCCCGGGGGGCGTTGGCACTGAAGCTTTCTTT. It is translated as CASSPPGGVGTEAFF.

The chain links TRBV6-5 to TRBJ1-1; a weak D match, TRBD1 (5 bases). The germline gives CDR1 MNHEY, CDR2 SVGAGI. V gave up 0 bases and J gave up 2 bases, with 13 bases separating them. The CDR3 runs to 16 residues. CDR3 sequence: CASSYSQGRKNTEAFF. Written as DNA, the CDR3 is TGTGCCAGCAGTTACTCCCAGGGAAGAAAAAACACTGAAGCTTTCTTT.